This passage covers 18 T cell receptor beta chains from one sample sequenced in a study of T-cell reconstitution after alpha-beta-depleted transplantation in children. Unique molecular identifiers were used to barcode this TCRbeta library. TCRdb re-derived calls from the PCR reads in MiXCR, one entry per CDR3 protein. The data show about 600,000 distinct CDR3 sequences, 10% to 13% seen once. The sequenced sample was PBMCs from the stem cell graft donor, obtained from the stem cell graft. The receptor set was obtained from a human donor who donated a stem cell graft to a child with acute myeloid leukemia.

The sample holds many counts of this clonotype. The chain uses TRBV5-6 and TRBJ2-3; D not certain. The CDR3 is 17 residues long. From germline, CDR1 is SGHDT and CDR2 YYEEEE. V was trimmed by 3 bases and J by 0 bases, leaving 17 bases between them. The chain's CDR3 is CASSSFGKSASTDTQYF. As DNA, the CDR3 is TGTGCCAGCAGCTCGTTCGGAAAATCAGCTAGCACAGATACGCAGTATTTT. Full variable domain (rest looked up from reference TRBV5-6 and TRBJ2-3): DAGVTQSPTHLIKTRGQQVTLRCSPKSGHDTVSWYQQALGQGPQFIFQYYEEEERQRGNFPDRFSGHQFPNYSSELNVNALLLGDSALYLCASSSFGKSASTDTQYFGPGTRLTVL.

This sequence joins TRBV19 and TRBJ2-1; the D gene is possibly TRBD1 (5 bases). The CDR3 runs to 14 residues. V lost 10 bases and J 7 bases, leaving 20 bases between the germline ends. The germline V gene has CDR1 LNHDA and CDR2 SQIVND (reference sequence). The CDR3 region is CATSHTAQGNEQFF. In nucleotides, the CDR3 is TGTGCCACTTCCCATACGGCCCAGGGTAATGAGCAGTTCTTC. The complete variable domain, with remaining parts taken from reference TRBV19 and TRBJ2-1, reads DGGITQSPKYLFRKEGQNVTLSCEQNLNHDAMYWYRQDPGQGLRLIYYSQIVNDFQKGDIAEGYSVSREKKESFPLTVTSAQKNPTAFYLCATSHTAQGNEQFFGPGTRLTVL.

A few counts support this clonotype. The V and J genes are TRBV27 and TRBJ2-5, with D perhaps TRBD1 (5 bases). Germline values: CDR1 MNHEY, CDR2 SMNVEV (reference sequence). The CDR3 is 14 amino acids. Trimming took 6 bases from V and 3 from J, leaving 14 bases between them. The CDR3 DNA reads as TGTGCCAGCAGGGGATTAGGGGCGGAAGAGACCCAGTACTTC. Protein sequence: CASRGLGAEETQYF.

The chain recombines TRBV30 with TRBJ2-5; D not resolved. The V end lost 3 bases, the J end lost 2 bases, and 4 bases lay between the germline ends. Germline CDR1 reads GTSNPN; CDR2 reads SVGIG (reference sequence). The CDR3 spans 11 residues. The CDR3 region has the DNA TGTGCCTGGAGATCACAAGAGACCCAGTACTTC. The encoded protein is CAWRSQETQYF.

The V and J genes are TRBV20-1 and TRBJ2-1, with TRBD2 identical over 10 bases. This CDR3 is built from 18 residues. Germline V gene lookup returns CDR1 DFQATT and CDR2 SNEGSKA (reference sequence). V shed 0 bases, J shed 5 bases, and the junction held 13 bases outside the gene matches. CDR3 in amino acids: CSARDVLAGGWYNNEQFF. The CDR3 DNA is TGCAGTGCTAGAGACGTATTAGCGGGAGGATGGTATAACAATGAGCAGTTCTTC.

This chain joins TRBV5-1 and TRBJ2-7; D gene ambiguous. The V gene lost 9 bases and the J gene lost 2 bases, with 15 bases spanning the gap. CDR1 and CDR2 (germline): SGHRS, YFSETQ. CDR3 length: 13 amino acids. This CDR3 reads CATSNGPAYEQYF. The CDR3, as DNA: TGCGCCACCTCAAACGGCCCGGCCTACGAGCAGTACTTC.

This clonotype has a count of ten or more. V usage is TRBV18 and J usage is TRBJ2-7; tentatively, D is TRBD1 or TRBD2 (5 bases each). There are 15 residues in the CDR3. Trimming took off 2 bases at V and 5 bases at J, with 16 bases between the two ends. Germline lookup yields CDR1 KGHSH and CDR2 LQKENI. The CDR3 DNA sequence: TGTGCCAGCTCACCAGGGATAGCCGGGACCCACGAGCAGTACTTC. Protein sequence: CASSPGIAGTHEQYF. The complete variable domain, with remaining parts taken from reference TRBV18 and TRBJ2-7, reads NAGVMQNPRHLVRRRGQEARLRCSPMKGHSHVYWYRQLPEEGLKFMVYLQKENIIDESGMPKERFSAEFPKEGPSILRIQQVVRGDSAAYFCASSPGIAGTHEQYFGPGTRLTVT.

This clonotype has only a few counts. This sequence joins TRBV6-1 and TRBJ1-4; 8 bases fit TRBD1. This CDR3 contains 18 residues. Trimming removed 8 bases from V and 3 bases from J; junction bases left unmatched: 17. The germline V gene has CDR1 MNHNS and CDR2 SASEGT. The CDR3 here is CASRGGTARGRANEKLFF. The CDR3 DNA follows: TGTGCCAGCCGGGGAGGAACGGCCAGGGGGCGGGCTAATGAAAAACTGTTTTTT.

This clonotype showed up just a few times. The chain recombines TRBV12-3 or TRBV12-4 with TRBJ2-5, with 10 bases fitting TRBD1. This CDR3 comprises 14 residues. The trim removed 6 bases at V and 4 bases at J, leaving 5 bases unmatched. The CDR3 coding sequence is TGTGCCAGCAGGTCTCGGACAGGGGGAGAGACCCAGTACTTC. This gives the protein CASRSRTGGETQYF.

This chain connects TRBV28 to TRBJ2-2; D may be TRBD1 (6 bases). V lost 2 bases, J lost 0 bases, and 16 bases lay in between. There are 18 residues in the CDR3. CDR1 is MDHEN, CDR2 SYDVKM, per germline. This CDR3 is CASSLTRGGTSNTGELFF. The CDR3 DNA reads as TGTGCCAGCAGTTTAACCAGGGGCGGCACTTCGAACACCGGGGAGCTGTTTTTT.

This clonotype was counted ten times or more. The chain links TRBV3-1 to TRBJ2-7; 8 positions agree with TRBD2. From germline, CDR1 is LGHDT and CDR2 YNNKEL (reference sequence). V was pared by 0 bases and J by 6 bases, with 7 bases of the junction left unmatched. The CDR3 sequence is 15 residues long. The CDR3 coding sequence is TGTGCCAGCAGCCAAGAGGGACTAGGAGGCGCCGAGCAGTACTTC. This sequence encodes CASSQEGLGGAEQYF.

The V gene is TRBV7-9, the J gene TRBJ2-7, with D perhaps given as TRBD1 or TRBD2 (7 bases each). Germline V gene data show CDR1 as SEHNR and CDR2 as FQNEAQ (reference sequence). The ends were cut back, 0 bases at V and 6 bases at J, with 12 bases in the middle. The CDR3 sequence is 14 residues long. This CDR3 reads CASSLAAGGGEQYF. In DNA form, the CDR3 reads TGTGCCAGCAGCTTAGCGGCAGGGGGGGGCGAGCAGTACTTC.

Ten or more counts support this clonotype. The rearrangement joins TRBV12-3 or TRBV12-4 to TRBJ2-3; D is perhaps TRBD2 (6 bases). The CDR3 runs to 14 residues. V was clipped by 3 bases and J by 2 bases, with 9 bases between them. CDR3 DNA: TGTGCCAGCAGTTTCGCTAGCGCCACAGATACGCAGTATTTT. It codes for CASSFASATDTQYF.

V and J are TRBV5-5 and TRBJ1-2; possibly TRBD1 for D (5 bases). The CDR3 covers 14 residues. The germline V gene has CDR1 SGHKS and CDR2 YYEKEE (reference sequence). Trimming left V 4 bases short and J 2 bases short, with 12 bases between. CDR3 coding DNA: TGTGCCAGCAGCCTGCGGGACGCCAACTATGGCTACACCTTC. Translation: CASSLRDANYGYTF.

The rearrangement links TRBV9 to TRBJ2-1, with D perhaps matching TRBD1 (5 bases). This CDR3 has 15 amino acids. V was clipped by 0 bases and J by 4 bases, with 11 bases between them. Germline V gene data show CDR1 as SGDLS and CDR2 as YYNGEE. This CDR3 reads CASSVAQGKYNEQFF. CDR3 DNA: TGTGCCAGCAGCGTAGCCCAGGGTAAATACAATGAGCAGTTCTTC.

This clonotype came up a few times. The chain is built from TRBV20-1 and TRBJ2-2; 13 bases line up with TRBD2. The germline CDR1 and CDR2 sequences are DFQATT and SNEGSKA (reference sequence). The CDR3 contains 15 residues. J was trimmed by 7 bases and V by 6 bases; bases with no gene match: 8. This chain's CDR3 is CSAGTSGNRHGELFF. CDR3 bases: TGCAGTGCAGGGACTAGCGGGAATCGGCACGGGGAGCTGTTTTTT.

The chain joins TRBV6-2 or TRBV6-3 to TRBJ1-5, with D hard to call. CDR1 is MNHEY and CDR2 is SVGEGT in the germline V gene. The length of the CDR3 is 15 residues. Trimming left V 0 bases short and J 5 bases short, with 11 bases between. The CDR3 DNA follows: TGTGCCAGCAGTTACTCGTTAGTGGGTGATCAGCCCCAGCATTTT. Translated, it gives CASSYSLVGDQPQHF.

This clonotype came up a few times. The genes are TRBV6-1 and TRBJ1-3; TRBD1 is a possible D gene (5 bases). Germline V gene lookup returns CDR1 MNHNS and CDR2 SASEGT. This CDR3 comprises 16 residues. V shed 5 bases and J shed 0 bases, with 14 bases lying between them. Written as DNA, the CDR3 is TGTGCCAGCAGTCAACGACAGCCCTCCTCTGGAAACACCATATATTTT. It codes for CASSQRQPSSGNTIYF.